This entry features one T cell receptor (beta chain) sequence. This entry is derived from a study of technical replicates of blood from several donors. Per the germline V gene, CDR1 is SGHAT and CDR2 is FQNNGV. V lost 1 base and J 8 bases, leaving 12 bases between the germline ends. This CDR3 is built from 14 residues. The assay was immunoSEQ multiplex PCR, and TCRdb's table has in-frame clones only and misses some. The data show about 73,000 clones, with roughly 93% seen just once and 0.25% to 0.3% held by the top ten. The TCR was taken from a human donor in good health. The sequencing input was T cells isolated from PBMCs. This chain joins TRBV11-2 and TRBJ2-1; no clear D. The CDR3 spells CASSLAGLIYEQFF. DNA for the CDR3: TGTGCCAGCAGCTTAGCGGGTCTTATCTATGAGCAGTTCTTC.